What follows describes a single T cell receptor beta chain. Its specific antigen is unknown. No much larger clonotype is one base removed from it; base qualities were not supplied. Donors were around 37 systemically healthy Caucasian individuals from Russia aged 6 to 90 years. Around 9.9 milliliters of peripheral blood were collected from each donor into EDTA-treated Vacutainer tubes. Ficoll-Paque density-gradient centrifugation was used to isolate PBMCs, with at least 6.5 million per sample. Total RNA, at least 6 micrograms per sample, was extracted from PBMCs with Trizol reagent. The percentages of naive CD45RAhigh/CD27high T cells were determined by flow cytometry on a PBMC aliquot from every donor. Cut back by 5 bases and 2 bases, the V and J ends lie 20 bases apart. The germline V gene (reference sequence) specifies DFQATT as CDR1 and SNEGSKA as CDR2. Spanning cysteine to phenylalanine, the CDR3 consists of 16 amino acids. Solely the CDR3 DNA is kept, with 48 bases framed from the first base.

To prepare the library, 5' RACE was applied. Instrument on record: Illumina HiSeq 2500. A second roughly 7 to 11 cycle PCR used a sample-barcoded 5' primer and a J-beta primer mix. A template-switch 5' adaptor carrying 12 random nucleotides introduced a unique molecular identifier onto each TCR beta cDNA molecule. Each sample yielded at least 2.5 million CDR3-containing paired-end reads. The Mint cDNA synthesis kit, primed by a TRBC-specific oligonucleotide, was used to synthesize first-strand cDNA from all RNA. Following uracil-DNA glycosylase treatment, a first 18-cycle PCR with universal primers M1SS and BC2_uni_R was performed on all cDNA. The authors' pipeline ran thus. For normalization, 1 million high-quality reads, each with a distinct molecular identifier, were randomly selected from each sample. Reads with shared molecular identifiers were discarded instead of being binned into consensus sequences. CDR3 identification, clonotype clustering and error correction used MiTCR with a Q25 quality threshold and the strictest error-elimination algorithm. A nonparametric unseen species model using Euler transformation provided a lower-bound estimate of total TCR beta diversity. TCRdb reprocessing: public reads trimmed at Q25 with fastp, clones called with MiXCR, in-frame beta chains kept. Rows matching on CDR3 protein sequence are summarized as one entry with the most common DNA and genes. For this entry, the V and J calls and clone size follow TCRdb and not the study's own pipeline. A total of more than 550,000 distinct CDR3 sequences appear in this sample, about 20% of them only once. Together, the top ten hold 20% to 25% of the sample.

The sample is drawn from a study of blood T cells in healthy people across ages (dated by TCRdb to between 2015 and 2016). Study-wide context: In model experiments, template switching captured about one uniquely barcoded TCR beta cDNA molecule for every two T cells. The study measured age-related changes in TCR beta repertoire diversity using deep sequencing normalized with unique cDNA molecular identifiers. To avoid experimental bias, donors of different ages were randomly spread across the sequencing lanes. Four age groups were formed from the donors: young (average 16 years), middle-aged (approximately 40), aged (about 62) and long-lived (approximately 78). Two additional independent replicas of 1 million unique cDNA reads from the same blood draw were analyzed for two donors (one aged 18 to 30 and one aged 80 or older).

The paper's findings and limits, for the study overall: Estimates of total diversity based on one million sequenced T cells were considered lower bounds and underestimates. As age increased, observed TCR beta diversity per million T cells dropped in a roughly linear way, and a significant reduction was already evident by age about 36. Bulk unsorted PBMC profiling prevented conclusive comparison of naive and antigen-experienced compartments. The percentage of naive T cells measured by flow cytometry correlated strongly with observed TCR beta diversity. Compared with the aged group, more naive CD4+ T cells, fewer expanded clones and increased TCR diversity were shown by the long-lived group, suggesting age selection. Because the CMV infection status of the donors was unknown, age-related changes in expanded clonotypes may potentially have been confounded.

Material: blood. The sequence links TRBV20-1 to TRBJ2-3; a tentative D match to TRBD2 spans 6 bases. The TCR originated in a man between 65 and 79 years old in good health. DNA sequence: TGCAGTGCTGGGCGCCGGGACTTGGACATCACAGATACGCAGTATTTT. This gives the protein CSAGRRDLDITDTQYF.